Following are 21 T cell receptor beta chains from one sample sequenced in a study of blood T cell repertoires in COVID-19. Clones were read by immunoSEQ multiplex PCR, and TCRdb kept only the in-frame ones, dropping some. The sample shows 200,000 to 300,000 clones, around 83% of them seen only once. Sequencing used peripheral blood. The receptors shown here come from an elderly woman with acute or convalescent COVID-19.

The genes are TRBV5-5 and TRBJ2-3; 12 nucleotides agree with TRBD2. The CDR3 spans 17 residues. The V and J ends lost 4 bases and 0 bases, in that order; junction bases with no gene match: 6. Germline V gene data show CDR1 as SGHKS and CDR2 as YYEKEE (reference sequence). CDR3: CASSIRLAGVSTDTQYF. CDR3 coding DNA: TGTGCCAGCAGCATAAGACTAGCGGGGGTGAGCACAGATACGCAGTATTTT.

The genes are TRBV5-4 and TRBJ1-5, with a possible D match to TRBD1 (6 bases). The germline CDR1 and CDR2 sequences are SGHNT and YYREEE (reference sequence). Trimming removed 4 bases from V and 5 bases from J, with 13 bases in between. CDR3 size: 14 residues. The CDR3 DNA reads as TGTGCCAGCAGCGCACAGGGATCGGATCAGCCCCAGCATTTT. It yields the protein CASSAQGSDQPQHF.

The chain uses TRBV5-4 and TRBJ2-7; D may be TRBD2 (7 bases). Trimming cost V 3 bases and J 4 bases, with 14 bases left between them. The germline CDR1 and CDR2 sequences are SGHNT and YYREEE (reference sequence). The CDR3 sequence is 14 residues long. The CDR3 spells CASSSRGLSYEQYF. The DNA for the CDR3 is TGTGCCAGCAGCTCGCGGGGGCTCTCTTACGAGCAGTACTTC.

This clone was counted once. This CDR3 reads CASRRGQEGDYGYTF. In DNA form, the CDR3 reads TGTGCCAGCAGACGCGGACAGGAGGGGGACTATGGCTACACCTTC. The chain links TRBV6-6 to TRBJ1-2; TRBD1 matches at 7 bases. Germline assignment: CDR1 MNHNY and CDR2 SVGAGI (reference sequence). The CDR3 covers 15 residues. V gave up 6 bases and J gave up 3 bases; unmatched junction bases: 10.

This clone was detected a few times. This chain links TRBV15 with TRBJ2-1; 14 nucleotides align to TRBD2. The germline V gene encodes CDR1 LNHNV and CDR2 YYDKDF (reference sequence). CDR3 length equals 17 residues. V lost 0 bases to trimming and J lost 5 bases; unmatched junction nucleotides: 3. CDR3 in DNA: TGTGCCACCAGCAGAGACTTGACTAGCGGGGGGGACAATGAGCAGTTCTTC. It yields the protein CATSRDLTSGGDNEQFF.

V gene TRBV6-5 combines with J gene TRBJ1-2, with TRBD1 matching over 10 bases. Germline V gives CDR1 MNHEY, CDR2 SVGAGI. This CDR3 region has 13 residues. J gave up 8 bases and V 6 bases, and 6 bases lay outside the gene matches. CDR3 nucleotides: TGTGCCAGCAGCCGACAGGGGGCACGGGGCTACACCTTC. It is translated as CASSRQGARGYTF.

The rearrangement links TRBV24-1 to TRBJ2-3; 7 bases are shared with TRBD2. The CDR3 is made up of 15 amino acids. CDR1 and CDR2 (germline): KGHDR, SFDVKD. The V and J ends lost 3 bases and 2 bases, in that order; junction bases with no gene match: 4. The CDR3 protein is CATSDQRGSTDTQYF. CDR3 sequence (DNA): TGTGCCACCAGTGATCAGCGGGGATCCACAGATACGCAGTATTTT.

The chain recombines TRBV15 with TRBJ2-1; 13 bases match TRBD2. In germline, CDR1 is LNHNV, CDR2 YYDKDF (reference sequence). V was pared by 3 bases and J by 10 bases, with 9 bases of the junction left unmatched. This CDR3 has 16 amino acids. The CDR3 DNA follows: TGTGCCACCAGCAGTGGGGGACTAGCGGGACTAGGGGAGCAGTTCTTC. Amino acids: CATSSGGLAGLGEQFF.

The rearrangement joins TRBV7-2 to TRBJ1-4; TRBD1 agrees at 7 bases. V dropped 5 bases and J dropped 6; count of bases not matched to a gene: 9. Germline V gene data show CDR1 as SGHTA and CDR2 as FQGNSA. This CDR3 has 15 residues. CDR3 protein: CASSARTGSHEKLFF. As DNA, the CDR3 is TGTGCCAGCAGCGCCCGGACAGGCTCTCATGAAAAACTGTTTTTT. The variable domain in full, completed from reference TRBV7-2 and TRBJ1-4, reads GAGVSQSPSNKVTEKGKDVELRCDPISGHTALYWYRQSLGQGLEFLIYFQGNSAPDKSGLPSDRFSAERTGGSVSTLTIQRTQQEDSAVYLCASSARTGSHEKLFFGSGTQLSVL.

The rearrangement joins TRBV18 to TRBJ1-6; no definite D call. This CDR3 contains 14 residues. With 2 bases removed from V and 5 bases from J, the gap between germline ends came to 7 bases. The germline V gene encodes CDR1 KGHSH and CDR2 LQKENI. The CDR3 sequence: CASSPTMNNSPLHF. The DNA of the CDR3 is TGTGCCAGCTCACCAACAATGAATAATTCACCCCTCCACTTT. Variable domain in full (rest from reference TRBV18 and TRBJ1-6): NAGVMQNPRHLVRRRGQEARLRCSPMKGHSHVYWYRQLPEEGLKFMVYLQKENIIDESGMPKERFSAEFPKEGPSILRIQQVVRGDSAAYFCASSPTMNNSPLHFGNGTRLTVT.

The chain recombines TRBV6-5 with TRBJ2-1; 10 positions agree with TRBD2. The V gene's germline CDR1 is MNHEY and CDR2 SVGAGI. V was clipped by 0 bases and J by 7 bases; unmatched bases: 3. The CDR3 consists of 15 residues. CDR3 DNA: TGTGCCAGCAGTTACTCTTCGGGACTAGCGAATGAGCAGTTCTTC. This gives the protein CASSYSSGLANEQFF.

The V and J genes are TRBV11-2 and TRBJ2-1; 7 nucleotides align to TRBD1. The germline V gene has CDR1 SGHAT and CDR2 FQNNGV. V lost 3 bases, J lost 0 bases, and 5 bases stayed unmatched. This CDR3 region has 16 residues. CDR3 sequence (DNA): TGTGCCAGCAGCTTCCACAGGGGAAGCTCCTACAATGAGCAGTTCTTC. It specifies CASSFHRGSSYNEQFF.

The chain has TRBV5-1 and TRBJ1-6; TRBD1 aligns across 8 bases. The germline V gene encodes CDR1 SGHRS and CDR2 YFSETQ. The V segment lost 4 bases and the J segment 14 bases; nucleotides outside the gene matches: 8. This CDR3 spans 13 amino acids. The CDR3 DNA reads as TGCGCCAGCAGCCCGGACAGGGCGTCCACCCTCCACTTT. Amino acid sequence: CASSPDRASTLHF. The whole variable domain, filled in from reference TRBV5-1 and TRBJ1-6, reads KAGVTQTPRYLIKTRGQQVTLSCSPISGHRSVSWYQQTPGQGLQFLFEYFSETQRNKGNFPGRFSGRQFSNSRSEMNVSTLELGDSALYLCASSPDRASTLHFGNGTRLTVT.

This clone was observed once. V gene TRBV5-1 combines with J gene TRBJ1-1; the D gene is possibly TRBD1 (6 bases). This CDR3 has 14 residues. Germline-derived CDR1 and CDR2 are SGHRS and YFSETQ. Deletions cut 2 bases from V and 4 bases from J, with 12 bases between. The CDR3 spells CASSFGRGITEAFF. CDR3 in DNA: TGCGCCAGCAGCTTCGGCAGGGGTATCACTGAAGCTTTCTTT.

The genes are TRBV6-4 and TRBJ1-6, with D hard to call. The CDR3 runs to 15 residues. Germline-derived CDR1 and CDR2 are MRHNA and SNTAGT. V lost 3 bases and J lost 0, with 6 bases in between. The CDR3 is CASSEQNSYNSPLHF. CDR3 nucleotide sequence: TGTGCCAGCAGTGAGCAGAACTCCTATAATTCACCCCTCCACTTT.

Worth noting for this clone: This specimen includes other DNA sequences encoding the same CDR3. This rearrangement joins TRBV3-1 (or the pseudogene TRBV3-2) to TRBJ1-5; the D gene is possibly TRBD1 (5 bases). Germline V gene sequence: CDR1 LGHDT, CDR2 YNNKEL (reference sequence). The V gene lost 2 bases and the J gene lost 1 base, with 6 bases spanning the gap. The CDR3 has 14 residues. The CDR3 protein is CASSQRGSNQPQHF. The DNA of the CDR3 is TGTGCCAGCAGCCAACGGGGGAGCAATCAGCCCCAGCATTTT.

This clone was seen once. This chain joins TRBV7-8 and TRBJ2-2, with 7 bases fitting TRBD1. This CDR3 contains 17 residues. The V gene's germline CDR1 is SGHVS and CDR2 FQNEAQ. V trimming: 1 base; J trimming: 4 bases; junction bases outside the gene matches: 9. CDR3: CASSLGLRGRSTGELFF. The CDR3 nucleotides are TGTGCCAGCAGCTTAGGGTTGAGGGGGCGCAGCACCGGGGAGCTGTTTTTT.

J is TRBJ1-2 and V is TRBV5-1, with TRBD1 matching 7 bases. This CDR3 spans 13 amino acids. Trimming at V came to 0 bases and at J to 6 bases, leaving 2 bases not matched to a gene. In germline, CDR1 is SGHRS, CDR2 YFSETQ. CDR3 bases: TGCGCCAGCAGCTTGGAGGGGGCGGATGGCTACACCTTC. Translated, it gives CASSLEGADGYTF.

The genes are TRBV19 and TRBJ1-5; D remains ambiguous. V was clipped by 6 bases and J by 4 bases, with 10 bases between them. This CDR3 is 13 amino acids long. The germline gives CDR1 LNHDA, CDR2 SQIVND (reference sequence). The CDR3 DNA is TGTGCCAGTAGCAGGCAGTATAATCAGCCCCAGCATTTT. Translating gives CASSRQYNQPQHF.

The V and J genes are TRBV19 and TRBJ2-7, with TRBD2 matching over 7 bases. The CDR3 runs to 14 residues. Germline CDR1 is LNHDA and CDR2 is SQIVND (reference sequence). V shed 6 bases and J 2 bases; nucleotides not matched to a gene: 7. The CDR3 DNA follows: TGTGCCAGTAGAAAAGGGAGGGGAACCTACGAGCAGTACTTC. This encodes CASRKGRGTYEQYF.

The chain is built from TRBV16 and TRBJ1-6, with no clear D. Germline V gene lookup returns CDR1 KGHSY and CDR2 FQNENV. The CDR3 extends over 17 amino acids. Trimming cost V 0 bases and J 10 bases, with 19 bases left between them. The CDR3 DNA is TGTGCCAGCAGCCAATCCCCTGGAGGGAATAGAAGGTCACCCCTCCACTTT. It translates to CASSQSPGGNRRSPLHF.